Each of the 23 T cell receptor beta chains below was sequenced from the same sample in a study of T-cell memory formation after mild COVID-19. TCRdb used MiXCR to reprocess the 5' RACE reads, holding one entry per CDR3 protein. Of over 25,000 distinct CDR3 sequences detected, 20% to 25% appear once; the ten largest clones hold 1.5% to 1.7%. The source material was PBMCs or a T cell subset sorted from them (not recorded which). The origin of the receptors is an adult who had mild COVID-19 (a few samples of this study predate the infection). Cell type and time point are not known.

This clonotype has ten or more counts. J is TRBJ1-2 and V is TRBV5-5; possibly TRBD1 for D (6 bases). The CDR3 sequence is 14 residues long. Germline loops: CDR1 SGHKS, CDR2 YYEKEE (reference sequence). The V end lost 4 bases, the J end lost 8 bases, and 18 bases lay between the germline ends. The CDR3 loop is CASSPTIGTTGYTF. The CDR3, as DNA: TGTGCCAGCAGCCCGACAATTGGGACAACAGGCTACACCTTC.

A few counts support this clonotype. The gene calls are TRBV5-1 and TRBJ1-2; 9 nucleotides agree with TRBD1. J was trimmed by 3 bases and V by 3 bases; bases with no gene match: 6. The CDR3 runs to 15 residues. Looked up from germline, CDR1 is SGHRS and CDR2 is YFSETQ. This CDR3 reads CASSWRDRVDYGYTF. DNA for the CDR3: TGCGCCAGCAGCTGGCGGGACAGGGTGGACTATGGCTACACCTTC.

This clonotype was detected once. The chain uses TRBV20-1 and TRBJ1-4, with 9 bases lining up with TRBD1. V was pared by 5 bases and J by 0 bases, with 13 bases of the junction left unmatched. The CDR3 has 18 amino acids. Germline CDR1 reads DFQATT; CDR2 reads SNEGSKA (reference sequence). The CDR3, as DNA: TGCAGTGCTTCTCCATCCGGGACAGGGCAGCCAACTAATGAAAAACTGTTTTTT. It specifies CSASPSGTGQPTNEKLFF.

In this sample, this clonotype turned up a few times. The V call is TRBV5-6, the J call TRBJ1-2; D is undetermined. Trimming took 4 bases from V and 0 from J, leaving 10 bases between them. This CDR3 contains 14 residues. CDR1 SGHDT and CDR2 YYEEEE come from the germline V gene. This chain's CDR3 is CASSPDQANYGYTF. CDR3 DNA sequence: TGTGCCAGCAGCCCAGACCAGGCTAACTATGGCTACACCTTC. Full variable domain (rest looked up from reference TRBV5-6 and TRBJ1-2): DAGVTQSPTHLIKTRGQQVTLRCSPKSGHDTVSWYQQALGQGPQFIFQYYEEEERQRGNFPDRFSGHQFPNYSSELNVNALLLGDSALYLCASSPDQANYGYTFGSGTRLTVV.

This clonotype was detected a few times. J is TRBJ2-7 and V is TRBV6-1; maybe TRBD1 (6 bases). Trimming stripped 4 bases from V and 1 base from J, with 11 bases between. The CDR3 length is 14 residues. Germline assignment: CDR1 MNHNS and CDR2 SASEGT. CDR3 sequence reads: CASSGTGYSYEQYF. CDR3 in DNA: TGTGCCAGCAGTGGTACAGGGTATTCCTACGAGCAGTACTTC.

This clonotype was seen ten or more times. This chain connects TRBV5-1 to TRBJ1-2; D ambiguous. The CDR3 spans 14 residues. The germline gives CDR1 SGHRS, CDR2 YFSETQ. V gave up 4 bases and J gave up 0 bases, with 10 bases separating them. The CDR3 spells CASSPQGPNYGYTF. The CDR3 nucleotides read TGCGCCAGCAGCCCCCAAGGACCTAACTATGGCTACACCTTC.

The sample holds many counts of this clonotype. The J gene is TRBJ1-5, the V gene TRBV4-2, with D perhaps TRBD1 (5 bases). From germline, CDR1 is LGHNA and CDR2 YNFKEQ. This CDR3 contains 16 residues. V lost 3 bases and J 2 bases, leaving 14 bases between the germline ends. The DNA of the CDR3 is TGTGCCAGCAGCCACTCGACAGCCCCAGGCAATCAGCCCCAGCATTTT. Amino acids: CASSHSTAPGNQPQHF.

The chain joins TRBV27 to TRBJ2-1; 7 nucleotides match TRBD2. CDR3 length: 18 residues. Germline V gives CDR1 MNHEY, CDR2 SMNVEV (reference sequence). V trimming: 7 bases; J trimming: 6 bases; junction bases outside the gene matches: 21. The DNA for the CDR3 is TGTGCCAGCACCACTACCGGGGGGTCCCTTCTGCTTACCAATGAGCAGTTCTTC. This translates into CASTTTGGSLLLTNEQFF.

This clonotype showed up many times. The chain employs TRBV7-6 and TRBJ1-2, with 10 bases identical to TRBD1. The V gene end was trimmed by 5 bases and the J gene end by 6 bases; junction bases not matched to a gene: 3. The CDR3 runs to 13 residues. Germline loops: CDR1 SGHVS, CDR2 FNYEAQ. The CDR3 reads CASSRGTGDGYTF. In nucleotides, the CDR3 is TGTGCCAGCAGCCGTGGGACAGGGGATGGCTACACCTTC.

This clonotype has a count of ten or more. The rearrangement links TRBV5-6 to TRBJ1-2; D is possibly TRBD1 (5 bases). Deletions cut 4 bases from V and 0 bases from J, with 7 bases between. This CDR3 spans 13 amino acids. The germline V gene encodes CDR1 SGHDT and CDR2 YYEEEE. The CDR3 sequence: CASSRGTNYGYTF. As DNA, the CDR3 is TGTGCCAGCAGCCGGGGGACTAACTATGGCTACACCTTC. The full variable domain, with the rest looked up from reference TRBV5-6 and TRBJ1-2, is DAGVTQSPTHLIKTRGQQVTLRCSPKSGHDTVSWYQQALGQGPQFIFQYYEEEERQRGNFPDRFSGHQFPNYSSELNVNALLLGDSALYLCASSRGTNYGYTFGSGTRLTVV.

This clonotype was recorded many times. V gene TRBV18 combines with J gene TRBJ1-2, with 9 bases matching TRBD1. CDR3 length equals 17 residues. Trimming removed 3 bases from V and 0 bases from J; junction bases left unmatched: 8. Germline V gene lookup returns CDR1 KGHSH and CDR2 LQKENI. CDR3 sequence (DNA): TGTGCCAGCTCACCGCGACAGGGGGAAGTATCTAACTATGGCTACACCTTC. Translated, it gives CASSPRQGEVSNYGYTF.

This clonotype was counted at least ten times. DNA of the CDR3: TGCGCCAGCAGCCCCCGGGACAGGGGGGTACGTGGCTACACCTTC. This codes for CASSPRDRGVRGYTF. This chain joins TRBV5-1 and TRBJ1-2; 11 bases fit TRBD1. CDR1 and CDR2 from the germline V gene are SGHRS and YFSETQ. With V trimmed by 4 bases and J by 7 bases, 9 bases remained unmatched. The CDR3 contains 15 residues.

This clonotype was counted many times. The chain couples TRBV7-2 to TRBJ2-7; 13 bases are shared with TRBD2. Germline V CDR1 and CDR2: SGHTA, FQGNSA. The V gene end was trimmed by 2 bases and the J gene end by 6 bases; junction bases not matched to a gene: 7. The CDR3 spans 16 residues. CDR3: CASSLRLAGGKTEQYF. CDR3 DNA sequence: TGTGCCAGCAGCTTAAGACTAGCGGGAGGAAAAACCGAGCAGTACTTC.

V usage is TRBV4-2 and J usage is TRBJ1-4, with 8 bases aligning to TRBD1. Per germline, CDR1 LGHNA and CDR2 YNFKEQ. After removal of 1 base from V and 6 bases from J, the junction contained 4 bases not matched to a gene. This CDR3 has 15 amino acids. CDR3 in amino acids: CASSQGQGQYEKLFF. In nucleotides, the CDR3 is TGTGCCAGCAGCCAAGGACAGGGGCAATATGAAAAACTGTTTTTT.

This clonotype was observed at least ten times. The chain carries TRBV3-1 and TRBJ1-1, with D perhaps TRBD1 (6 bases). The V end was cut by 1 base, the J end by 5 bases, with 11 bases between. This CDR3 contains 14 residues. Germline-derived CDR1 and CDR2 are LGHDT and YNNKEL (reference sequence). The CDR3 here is CASSQGLGATEAFF. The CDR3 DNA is TGTGCCAGCAGCCAAGGTCTGGGGGCGACTGAAGCTTTCTTT.

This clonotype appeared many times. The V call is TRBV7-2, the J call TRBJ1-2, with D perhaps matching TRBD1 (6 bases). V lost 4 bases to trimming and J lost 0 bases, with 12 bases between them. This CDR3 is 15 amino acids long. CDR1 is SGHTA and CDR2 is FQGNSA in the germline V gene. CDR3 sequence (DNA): TGTGCCAGCAGCTCACAGGGAGATTCTAACTATGGCTACACCTTC. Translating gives CASSSQGDSNYGYTF.

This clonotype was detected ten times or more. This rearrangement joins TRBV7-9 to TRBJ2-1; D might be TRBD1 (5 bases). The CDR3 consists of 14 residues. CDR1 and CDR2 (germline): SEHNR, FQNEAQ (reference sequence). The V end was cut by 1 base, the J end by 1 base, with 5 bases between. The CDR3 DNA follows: TGTGCCAGCAGCTTAGGACAGTCCTACAATGAGCAGTTCTTC. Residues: CASSLGQSYNEQFF.

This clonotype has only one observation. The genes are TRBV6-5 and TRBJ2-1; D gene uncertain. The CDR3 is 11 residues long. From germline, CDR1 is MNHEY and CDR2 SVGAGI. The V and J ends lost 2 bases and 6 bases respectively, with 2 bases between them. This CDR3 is CASSYGNEQFF. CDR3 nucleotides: TGTGCCAGCAGTTACGGCAATGAGCAGTTCTTC.

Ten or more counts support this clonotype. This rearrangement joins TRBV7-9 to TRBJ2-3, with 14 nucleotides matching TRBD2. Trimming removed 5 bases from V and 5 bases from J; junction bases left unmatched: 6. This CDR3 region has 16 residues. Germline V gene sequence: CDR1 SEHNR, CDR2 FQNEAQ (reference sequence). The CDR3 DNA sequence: TGTGCCAGCAGCCCCGGGACTAGCGGGAGAGTAGATACGCAGTATTTT. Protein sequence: CASSPGTSGRVDTQYF.

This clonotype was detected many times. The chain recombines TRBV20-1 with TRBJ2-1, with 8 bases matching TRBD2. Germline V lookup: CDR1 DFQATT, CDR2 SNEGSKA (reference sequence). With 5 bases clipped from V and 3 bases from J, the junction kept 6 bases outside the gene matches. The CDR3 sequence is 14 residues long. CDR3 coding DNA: TGCAGTGCTTCCGGGAGGGCCGTCTACAATGAGCAGTTCTTC. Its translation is CSASGRAVYNEQFF.

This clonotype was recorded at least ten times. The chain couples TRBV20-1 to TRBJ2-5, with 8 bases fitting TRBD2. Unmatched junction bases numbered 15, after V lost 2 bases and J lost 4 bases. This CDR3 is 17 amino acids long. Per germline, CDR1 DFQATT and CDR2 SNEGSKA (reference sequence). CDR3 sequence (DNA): TGCAGTGCTAGATTGGCTAGCTCTAAACGGGGGGGAGAGACCCAGTACTTC. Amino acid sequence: CSARLASSKRGGETQYF.

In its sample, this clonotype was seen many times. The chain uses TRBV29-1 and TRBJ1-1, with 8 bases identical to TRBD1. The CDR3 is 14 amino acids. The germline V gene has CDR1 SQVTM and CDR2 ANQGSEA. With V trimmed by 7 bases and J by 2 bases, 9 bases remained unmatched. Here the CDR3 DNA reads TGCAGCGCCGGACAGGGATCATTTAACACTGAAGCTTTCTTT. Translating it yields CSAGQGSFNTEAFF.

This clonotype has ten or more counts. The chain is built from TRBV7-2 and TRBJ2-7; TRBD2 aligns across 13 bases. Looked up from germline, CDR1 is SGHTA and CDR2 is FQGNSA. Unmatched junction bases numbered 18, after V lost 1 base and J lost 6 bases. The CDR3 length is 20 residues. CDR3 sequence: CASSLGVLAGGPPSQSEQYF. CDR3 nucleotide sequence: TGTGCCAGCAGCTTAGGGGTACTAGCGGGAGGGCCTCCATCCCAATCCGAGCAGTACTTC. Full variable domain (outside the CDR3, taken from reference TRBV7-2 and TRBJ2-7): GAGVSQSPSNKVTEKGKDVELRCDPISGHTALYWYRQSLGQGLEFLIYFQGNSAPDKSGLPSDRFSAERTGGSVSTLTIQRTQQEDSAVYLCASSLGVLAGGPPSQSEQYFGPGTRLTVT.